This T cell receptor (beta chain) emerged from a study of cytomegalovirus exposure and HLA in healthy donors. 13 Jbeta primers and 60 Vbeta primers were used for the PCR. Data came from immunoSEQ multiplex PCR; TCRdb stores just in-frame clones and leaves some out. The table shows roughly 100,000 clones, with about 83% occurring only once. These donors, healthy bone marrow donors, were studied. V lost 10 bases and J lost 11; bases outside the gene matches: 18. The CDR3 covers 14 residues. CDR1 and CDR2 from the germline V gene are MGHDK and SYGVNS. Findings and caveats of the study: A prior analysis recorded that most TCR beta V segments were productive about 90% or about 30% of the time. In vitro data verified three CMV-associated chains as specific for CMV antigens.

As for this clone: Its cognate antigen is unknown.

The TCR was taken from a man between 18 and 35 years old in good health and CMV-seronegative. The V and J genes are TRBV25-1 and TRBJ2-5; TRBD2 agrees at 8 bases. The specimen was PBMCs. CDR3: CATTGLGLSREQYF. In DNA, the CDR3 is TGTGCCACCACGGGACTAGGTCTATCTCGGGAGCAGTACTTC.